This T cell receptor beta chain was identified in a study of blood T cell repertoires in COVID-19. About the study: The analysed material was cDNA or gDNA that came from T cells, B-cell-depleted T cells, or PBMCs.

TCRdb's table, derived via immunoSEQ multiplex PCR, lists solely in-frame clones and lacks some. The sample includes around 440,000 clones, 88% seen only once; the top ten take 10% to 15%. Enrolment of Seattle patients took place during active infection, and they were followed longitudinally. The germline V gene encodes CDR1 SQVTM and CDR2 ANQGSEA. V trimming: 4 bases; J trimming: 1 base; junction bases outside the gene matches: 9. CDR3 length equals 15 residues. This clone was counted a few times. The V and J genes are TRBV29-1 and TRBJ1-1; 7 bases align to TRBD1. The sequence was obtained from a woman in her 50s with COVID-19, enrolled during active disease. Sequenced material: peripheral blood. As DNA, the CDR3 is TGCAGCGTTGCTGGGACAGCCCTTAGGAACACTGAAGCTTTCTTT. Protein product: CSVAGTALRNTEAFF.